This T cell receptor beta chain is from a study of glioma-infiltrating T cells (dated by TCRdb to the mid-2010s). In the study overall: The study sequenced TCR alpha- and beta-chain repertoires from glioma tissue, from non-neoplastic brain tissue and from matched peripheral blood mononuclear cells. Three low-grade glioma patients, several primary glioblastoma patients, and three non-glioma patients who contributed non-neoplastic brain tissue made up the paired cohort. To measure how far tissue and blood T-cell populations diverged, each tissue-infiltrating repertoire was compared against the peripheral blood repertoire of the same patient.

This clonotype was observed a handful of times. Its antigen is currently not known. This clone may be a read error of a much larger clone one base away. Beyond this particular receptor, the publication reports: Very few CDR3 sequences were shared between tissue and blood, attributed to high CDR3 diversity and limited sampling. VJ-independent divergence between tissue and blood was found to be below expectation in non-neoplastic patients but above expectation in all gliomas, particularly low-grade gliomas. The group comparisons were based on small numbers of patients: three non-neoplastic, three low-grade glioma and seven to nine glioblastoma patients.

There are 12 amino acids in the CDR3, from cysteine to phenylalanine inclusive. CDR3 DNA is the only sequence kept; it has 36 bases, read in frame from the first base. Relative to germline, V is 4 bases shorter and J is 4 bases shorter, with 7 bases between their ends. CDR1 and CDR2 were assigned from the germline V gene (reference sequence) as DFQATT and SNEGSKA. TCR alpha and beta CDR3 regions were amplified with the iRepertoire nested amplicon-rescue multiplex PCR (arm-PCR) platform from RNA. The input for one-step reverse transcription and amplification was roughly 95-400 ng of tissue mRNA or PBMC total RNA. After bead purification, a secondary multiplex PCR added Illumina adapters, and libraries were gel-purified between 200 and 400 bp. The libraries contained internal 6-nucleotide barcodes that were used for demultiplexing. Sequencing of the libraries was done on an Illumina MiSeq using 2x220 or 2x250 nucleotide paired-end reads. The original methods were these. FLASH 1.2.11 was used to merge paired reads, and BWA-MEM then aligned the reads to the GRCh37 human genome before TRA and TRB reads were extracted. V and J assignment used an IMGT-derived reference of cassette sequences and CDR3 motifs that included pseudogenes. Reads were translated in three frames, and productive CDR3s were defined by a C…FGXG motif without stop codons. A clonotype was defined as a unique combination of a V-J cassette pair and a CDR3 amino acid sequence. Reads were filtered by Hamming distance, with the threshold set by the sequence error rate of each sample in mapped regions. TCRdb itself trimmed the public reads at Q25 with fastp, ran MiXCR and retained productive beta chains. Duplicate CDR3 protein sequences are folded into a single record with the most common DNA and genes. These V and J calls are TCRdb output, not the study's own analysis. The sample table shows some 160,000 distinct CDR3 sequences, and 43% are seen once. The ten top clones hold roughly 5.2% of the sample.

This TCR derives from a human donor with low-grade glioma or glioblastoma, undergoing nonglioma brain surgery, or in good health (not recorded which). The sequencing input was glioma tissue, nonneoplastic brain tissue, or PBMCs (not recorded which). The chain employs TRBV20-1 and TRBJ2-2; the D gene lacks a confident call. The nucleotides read TGCAGTGCTAACAGAGGCACCGGGGAGCTGTTTTTT. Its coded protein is CSANRGTGELFF.